A selection of T cell receptor beta chains follows, all from one sample in a study of cytomegalovirus exposure and HLA in healthy donors. TCRdb's copy holds only in-frame clones and misses some; the assay was immunoSEQ multiplex PCR. The sample has roughly 200,000 clones, 75% to 90% seen once. Sequenced input: PBMCs. The receptors come from a boy aged 5-17 years in good health and CMV-seronegative. Both conserved end residues are part of each CDR3. A D gene is named only where the DNA matches it firmly. Expanded clones get a size class; other rows say once, few or many, or leave the size out.

D gene | clone size | J gene | V gene | CDR3 DNA | CDR3 protein
NA | NA | TRBJ1-5 | TRBV18 | TGTGCCAGCTCACAGACTTCAAGGGGATATAATAGCAATCAGCCCCAGCATTTT | CASSQTSRGYNSNQPQHF
NA | NA | TRBJ1-5 | TRBV15 | TGTGCCACCAGCAGAGACCTTGCCAGGGGCCACAATCAGCCCCAGCATTTT | CATSRDLARGHNQPQHF
NA | NA | TRBJ1-5 | TRBV10-3 | TGTGCCATCAAATCCCAAACGGGGGGTCCCCAGCATTTT | CAIKSQTGGPQHF
TRBD2 | NA | TRBJ2-2 | TRBV23-1 | TGCGCCAGCAGTCCCCTAGCGGGGGCGAACACCGGGGAGCTGTTTTTT | CASSPLAGANTGELFF
NA | NA | TRBJ1-1 | TRBV7-2 | TGTGCCAGCAGCTGGTACGGGGGAAACGCTTTCTTT | CASSWYGGNAFF
TRBD1 | NA | TRBJ2-7 | TRBV5-6 | TGTGCCAGCAGCTTAGGGCAGGGGGAGTGGGAGTACTTC | CASSLGQGEWEYF
TRBD2 | NA | TRBJ2-1 | TRBV6-5 | TGTGCCAGCAGTCTAGCGGGGGGCCACTACAATGAGCAGTTCTTC | CASSLAGGHYNEQFF
NA | NA | TRBJ2-1 | TRBV4-1 | TGCGCCAGCAGCCAAGTATCGGGCTCCTACAATGAGCAGTTCTTC | CASSQVSGSYNEQFF
NA | NA | TRBJ2-7 | TRBV4-3 | TGCGCCAGCAGCCAAGTTGTCGGGAGCTACGAGCAGTACTTC | CASSQVVGSYEQYF
TRBD2 | NA | TRBJ2-1 | TRBV11-2 | TGTGCCAGCAGATCTACTCGTAGCGGGGAGCAGTTCTTC | CASRSTRSGEQFF
TRBD1 | NA | TRBJ2-6 | TRBV7-2 | TGTGCCAGCAGCTCCCCCGGGACAGGGGCAGGAGGTGGGGCCAACGTCCTGACTTTC | CASSSPGTGAGGGANVLTF
TRBD1 | NA | TRBJ1-2 | TRBV7-2 | TGTGCCAGCATCCTCCCACAGGGGGCCTATGGCTACACCTTC | CASILPQGAYGYTF
TRBD1 | NA | TRBJ1-5 | TRBV7-2 | TGTGCCAGCAGCTTACAGGGGGCGCCCGGTCAGCCCCAGCATTTT | CASSLQGAPGQPQHF
NA | NA | TRBJ2-3 | TRBV6-5 | TGTGCCAGCAGTAAAGGGGGGGAGTGGCATACGCAGTATTTT | CASSKGGEWHTQYF
TRBD2 | NA | TRBJ2-1 | TRBV27 | TGTGCCAGCAGTCCCCGGGCCCTCTCCCCCGGAACTAGCGCCTACAATGAGCAGTTCTTC | CASSPRALSPGTSAYNEQFF
NA | NA | TRBJ2-5 | TRBV2 | TGTGCCAGCAGTGAACGGGAGACCCAGTACTTC | CASSERETQYF
NA | NA | TRBJ1-4 | TRBV19 | TGTGCCAGTAGTGTCGGAGACCGGGGGGAAAAACTGTTTTTT | CASSVGDRGEKLFF
NA | NA | TRBJ2-5 | TRBV7-7 | TGTGCTAGCAGCTTGCCACCCGGGACACCAAACCAAGAGACCCAGTACTTC | CASSLPPGTPNQETQYF
NA | NA | TRBJ1-1 | TRBV5-6 | TGTGCCAGCAGCCAGGATGATGAAGCTTTCTTT | CASSQDDEAFF
TRBD1 | NA | TRBJ2-3 | TRBV27 | TGTGCCAGCAGTTCACTCTTAACAGGGGGCTTGGGAGATACGCAGTATTTT | CASSSLLTGGLGDTQYF
TRBD2 | NA | TRBJ2-7 | TRBV19 | TGTGCCAGTAGTATGGGAACGGGAGGTTCCTACGAGCAGTACTTC | CASSMGTGGSYEQYF
NA | NA | TRBJ2-5 | TRBV5-6 | TGTGCCAGCAGCTTACAGGGCCAAGAGACCCAGTACTTC | CASSLQGQETQYF
NA | NA | TRBJ1-2 | TRBV9 | TGTGCCAGCAGCGCACAGACTAACTATGGCTACACCTTC | CASSAQTNYGYTF
NA | NA | TRBJ2-3 | TRBV7-2 | TGTGCCAGCAGCTTCCAAAGCGGTTCTAGCACAGATACGCAGTATTTT | CASSFQSGSSTDTQYF
TRBD2 | NA | TRBJ2-2 | TRBV11-3 | TGTGCCAGCAGCTTAAGACTAGCGACCGGGGAGCTGTTTTTT | CASSLRLATGELFF
NA | once | TRBJ2-1 | TRBV10-3 | TGTGCCATCAGTCTGAAGGGGTCGGGGGAACCAAACAATGAGCAGTTCTTC | CAISLKGSGEPNNEQFF